Following are 32 T cell receptor beta chains from one sample sequenced in a study of T cell responses to AZD1222 COVID-19 vaccine. Sequenced by immunoSEQ multiplex PCR; TCRdb stores in-frame clones only, minus some. The sample has roughly 140,000 clones, around 91% seen once. The sample was peripheral blood, taken on day 0 of AZD1222 vaccination. Every receptor here comes from an adult in good health.

The chain couples TRBV2 to TRBJ2-3; D uncertain. Trimming took 10 bases from V and 4 from J, leaving 9 bases between them. This CDR3 is built from 11 residues. Germline V gives CDR1 SNHLY, CDR2 FYNNEI. This CDR3 is CATQSADTQYF. CDR3 coding DNA: TGTGCCACTCAGAGCGCAGATACGCAGTATTTT.

This chain links TRBV4-3 with TRBJ1-2; no firm D call. V dropped 0 bases and J dropped 5 bases, with 16 bases sitting between them. The CDR3 sequence is 16 residues long. The germline V gene encodes CDR1 LGHNA and CDR2 YSLEER. The CDR3 coding sequence is TGCGCCAGCAGCCAAGACCCGGGGAGTGCCAATTATGGCTACACCTTC. It codes for CASSQDPGSANYGYTF.

This clone was picked up a small number of times. The chain links TRBV20-1 to TRBJ2-7; 7 nucleotides match TRBD1. There are 14 residues in the CDR3. The germline V gene encodes CDR1 DFQATT and CDR2 SNEGSKA (reference sequence). V lost 3 bases and J lost 5; bases outside the gene matches: 10. CDR3 sequence: CSASPRGLVDEQYF. CDR3 in DNA: TGCAGTGCTAGTCCTAGGGGGCTGGTGGACGAGCAGTACTTC.

The sample holds a few counts of this clone. The chain recombines TRBV29-1 with TRBJ2-7; 7 positions match TRBD1. The V gene's germline CDR1 is SQVTM and CDR2 ANQGSEA. The CDR3 runs 15 residues. The V segment lost 6 bases and the J segment 2 bases; nucleotides outside the gene matches: 13. In DNA, the CDR3 is TGCAGCGTCTCCCTGTTTACAGGGGCTGCCTACGAGCAGTACTTC. Its protein is CSVSLFTGAAYEQYF.

The CDR3 nucleotides read TGCGCCAGCAGAGCAGCACCAGATCAGCCCCAGCATTTT. Its translation is CASRAAPDQPQHF. The chain has TRBV5-1 and TRBJ1-5; D not certain. The CDR3 totals 13 residues. V lost 5 bases to trimming and J lost 5 bases, with 11 bases between them. CDR1 and CDR2 from the germline V gene are SGHRS and YFSETQ. The whole variable domain, filled in from reference TRBV5-1 and TRBJ1-5, reads KAGVTQTPRYLIKTRGQQVTLSCSPISGHRSVSWYQQTPGQGLQFLFEYFSETQRNKGNFPGRFSGRQFSNSRSEMNVSTLELGDSALYLCASRAAPDQPQHFGDGTRLSIL.

V usage is TRBV3-1 (or the pseudogene TRBV3-2) and J usage is TRBJ2-5; the D gene is possibly TRBD1 (6 bases). The CDR3 totals 14 residues. Germline CDR1 and CDR2: LGHDT and YNNKEL (reference sequence). V was shortened by 0 bases and J by 4 bases, with 9 bases between the two germline ends. The CDR3 nucleotides are TGTGCCAGCAGCCAAGACGCAGGGGCAGAGACCCAGTACTTC. It yields the protein CASSQDAGAETQYF.

The CDR3 region is CASSPLRGYNNYGYTF. The DNA of the CDR3 is TGTGCCAGCAGCCCTCTGAGGGGGTATAATAACTATGGCTACACCTTC. V and J are TRBV3-1 (or the pseudogene TRBV3-2) and TRBJ1-2, with D maybe TRBD1 (6 bases). Germline loops: CDR1 LGHDT, CDR2 YNNKEL (reference sequence). CDR3 length: 16 residues. Deletions cut 4 bases from V and 1 base from J, with 16 bases between.

This chain connects TRBV27 to TRBJ1-3; D ambiguous. V was shortened by 6 bases and J by 3 bases, with 15 bases between the two germline ends. The germline CDR1 and CDR2 sequences are MNHEY and SMNVEV (reference sequence). The length of the CDR3 is 15 residues. In DNA form, the CDR3 reads TGTGCCAGCAGACCCGATGGGTCGTTTGGAAACACCATATATTTT. Its protein is CASRPDGSFGNTIYF.

The chain is built from TRBV7-9 and TRBJ2-4; 7 nucleotides agree with TRBD2. Germline values: CDR1 SEHNR, CDR2 FQNEAQ (reference sequence). The ends lost 5 bases at V and 10 bases at J; junction bases unmatched: 8. The CDR3 extends over 13 amino acids. CDR3 loop: CASSLPRDYIQYF. In DNA form, the CDR3 reads TGTGCCAGCAGCCTTCCCCGGGACTATATTCAGTACTTC.

V and J are TRBV23-1 and TRBJ2-4; D gene uncertain. TRBV23-1 is designated an ORF whose function remains uncertain. The CDR3 extends over 15 amino acids. V shed 5 bases and J shed 1 base, with 12 bases lying between them. CDR3 loop: CASSYPPMAKNIQYF. DNA of the CDR3: TGCGCCAGCAGTTATCCCCCGATGGCCAAAAACATTCAGTACTTC.

The chain couples TRBV18 to TRBJ2-7; D remains ambiguous. This CDR3 comprises 13 residues. Germline-derived CDR1 and CDR2 are KGHSH and LQKENI. V lost 4 bases, J lost 2 bases, and 9 bases lay in between. CDR3 in amino acids: CASSQLETYEQYF. The CDR3 DNA reads TGTGCCAGCTCACAACTTGAAACCTACGAGCAGTACTTC.

The chain employs TRBV3-1 (or the pseudogene TRBV3-2) and TRBJ1-4, with 9 bases lining up with TRBD1. This CDR3 contains 15 residues. CDR1 and CDR2 (germline): LGHDT, YNNKEL (reference sequence). V was clipped by 2 bases and J by 7 bases; unmatched bases: 5. The CDR3 is CASSQTGQGGEKLFF. Written as DNA, the CDR3 is TGTGCCAGCAGCCAAACGGGACAGGGCGGTGAAAAACTGTTTTTT.

This rearrangement joins TRBV5-1 to TRBJ2-7, with a tentative D call TRBD2 (6 bases). Germline CDR1 SGHRS, CDR2 YFSETQ. The CDR3 covers 16 residues. V was pared by 0 bases and J by 3 bases, with 16 bases between. DNA of the CDR3: TGCGCCAGCAGCTTGGTGGAGGGCCTTTCCGGCTACGAGCAGTACTTC. Residues: CASSLVEGLSGYEQYF. The complete variable domain, with remaining parts taken from reference TRBV5-1 and TRBJ2-7, reads KAGVTQTPRYLIKTRGQQVTLSCSPISGHRSVSWYQQTPGQGLQFLFEYFSETQRNKGNFPGRFSGRQFSNSRSEMNVSTLELGDSALYLCASSLVEGLSGYEQYFGPGTRLTVT.

This clone has just one count. This chain connects TRBV6-6 to TRBJ2-1; 9 bases map to TRBD2. Unmatched junction bases numbered 3, after V lost 6 bases and J lost 3 bases. The CDR3 totals 14 residues. The germline CDR1 and CDR2 sequences are MNHNY and SVGAGI (reference sequence). The chain's CDR3 is CASRIAGDYNEQFF. The CDR3, as DNA: TGTGCCAGCAGGATAGCGGGGGACTACAATGAGCAGTTCTTC.

This chain connects TRBV15 to TRBJ2-5; the D is unclear. Germline CDR1 reads LNHNV; CDR2 reads YYDKDF (reference sequence). The CDR3 covers 18 residues. The V gene lost 5 bases and the J gene lost 5 bases, with 27 bases spanning the gap. This CDR3 is CATSASPMNSAYWETQYF. In DNA form, the CDR3 reads TGTGCCACCAGCGCTAGTCCCATGAACAGCGCCTATTGGGAGACCCAGTACTTC. The whole variable domain, filled in from reference TRBV15 and TRBJ2-5, reads DAMVIQNPRYQVTQFGKPVTLSCSQTLNHNVMYWYQQKSSQAPKLLFHYYDKDFNNEADTPDNFQSRRPNTSFCFLDIRSPGLGDTAMYLCATSASPMNSAYWETQYFGPGTRLLVL.

The chain couples TRBV6-5 to TRBJ1-4; a possible D gene is TRBD1 (5 bases). CDR3 length: 14 amino acids. Germline lookup yields CDR1 MNHEY and CDR2 SVGAGI. Between the trimmed V and J ends, which lost 6 bases and 0 bases, there was a span of 8 bases. CDR3 in amino acids: CASSTTATNEKLFF. Written as DNA, the CDR3 is TGTGCCAGCAGCACGACAGCAACTAATGAAAAACTGTTTTTT.

The chain joins TRBV4-1 to TRBJ1-1; tentatively, D is TRBD1 (5 bases). Trimming removed 3 bases at V and 10 bases at J, with 21 bases between. Germline V gene sequence: CDR1 MGHRA, CDR2 YSYEKL. The CDR3 has 15 amino acids. The CDR3 sequence is CASSHPGYGIRGAFF. The CDR3 nucleotides read TGCGCCAGCAGCCACCCCGGGTATGGGATTAGGGGAGCTTTCTTT.

The gene calls are TRBV28 and TRBJ2-7, with TRBD2 identical over 9 bases. CDR3 length: 18 amino acids. Germline CDR1 and CDR2: MDHEN and SYDVKM. V gave up 3 bases and J gave up 5 bases; unmatched junction bases: 17. CDR3 residues: CASSLRSALPSGNNEQYF. The CDR3 bases are TGTGCCAGCAGTTTGCGCAGCGCCCTCCCTAGCGGGAATAACGAGCAGTACTTC.

This clone was detected only once. The chain recombines TRBV4-2 with TRBJ1-2; D uncertain. The CDR3 contains 14 residues. The V gene's germline CDR1 is LGHNA and CDR2 YNFKEQ. Trimming pared 0 bases from V and 4 bases from J, leaving 9 bases between. CDR3: CASSQEILGYGYTF. The CDR3 DNA follows: TGTGCCAGCAGCCAAGAAATCTTAGGCTATGGCTACACCTTC.

This clone was seen a single time. The chain carries TRBV18 and TRBJ1-6; TRBD1 agrees at 7 bases. J was trimmed by 8 bases and V by 6 bases; bases with no gene match: 10. The length of the CDR3 is 15 residues. Germline CDR1 KGHSH, CDR2 LQKENI. CDR3 in amino acids: CASSQGGGSDSPLHF. Here the CDR3 DNA reads TGTGCCAGCTCCCAGGGGGGAGGGAGTGATTCACCCCTCCACTTT.

This chain links TRBV7-9 with TRBJ1-5, with 8 positions matching TRBD1. This CDR3 has 15 amino acids. From germline, CDR1 is SEHNR and CDR2 FQNEAQ (reference sequence). V was pared by 4 bases and J by 2 bases, with 4 bases of the junction left unmatched. The CDR3 spells CASSSDREGNQPQHF. The CDR3 DNA reads TGTGCCAGCAGCTCGGACAGGGAGGGCAATCAGCCCCAGCATTTT.

The chain links TRBV6-2 or TRBV6-3 to TRBJ2-1; the match to TRBD2 covers 10 bases. Germline assignment: CDR1 MNHEY and CDR2 SVGEGT. Trimming at V came to 4 bases and at J to 4 bases, leaving 10 bases not matched to a gene. The CDR3 extends over 17 amino acids. For the CDR3, the DNA is TGTGCCAGCAGTTCCCCCCCGGGTAGCGGGAGGTACAATGAGCAGTTCTTC. The encoded protein is CASSSPPGSGRYNEQFF.

This clone occurred many times. The chain is built from TRBV7-3 and TRBJ1-2, with 7 bases fitting TRBD1. V lost 6 bases, J lost 7 bases, and 11 bases stayed unmatched. CDR1 and CDR2 (germline): SGHTA, FQGTGA. The CDR3 is made up of 14 amino acids. CDR3 DNA sequence: TGTGCCAGCAGTCCCGACCCGACAGGGACTGGCTACACCTTC. Amino acid sequence: CASSPDPTGTGYTF.

This clone was counted only a few times. The chain combines TRBV5-1 with TRBJ2-7, with a weak D call TRBD2 (6 bases). The CDR3 loop spans 14 amino acids. Trimming took off 0 bases at V and 7 bases at J, with 14 bases between the two ends. Germline values: CDR1 SGHRS, CDR2 YFSETQ. The DNA of the CDR3 is TGCGCCAGCAGCTTGGCCGCGGGATTCTCTGAGCAGTACTTC. Its protein product is CASSLAAGFSEQYF. Complete variable domain (other parts from reference TRBV5-1 and TRBJ2-7): KAGVTQTPRYLIKTRGQQVTLSCSPISGHRSVSWYQQTPGQGLQFLFEYFSETQRNKGNFPGRFSGRQFSNSRSEMNVSTLELGDSALYLCASSLAAGFSEQYFGPGTRLTVT.

This chain connects TRBV6-2 or TRBV6-3 to TRBJ2-3, with 9 bases matching TRBD2. The CDR3 sequence is 17 residues long. Germline-derived CDR1 and CDR2 are MNHEY and SVGEGT. The ends lost 0 bases at V and 6 bases at J; junction bases unmatched: 10. The CDR3 sequence: CASSYSLIKRGADTQYF. CDR3 nucleotides: TGTGCCAGCAGTTACTCGTTAATCAAGCGGGGGGCGGATACGCAGTATTTT.

V is TRBV5-1 and J is TRBJ2-7; 10 bases match TRBD2. This CDR3 comprises 15 residues. V shed 4 bases and J 4 bases; nucleotides not matched to a gene: 8. Germline V CDR1 and CDR2: SGHRS, YFSETQ. The CDR3 here is CASSEKASGSYEQYF. Written as DNA, the CDR3 is TGCGCCAGCAGCGAGAAGGCTAGCGGGAGTTACGAGCAGTACTTC.

The V call is TRBV15, the J call TRBJ1-5, with D unresolved. Per germline, CDR1 LNHNV and CDR2 YYDKDF (reference sequence). CDR3 length: 12 residues. V was pared by 5 bases and J by 5 bases, with 7 bases between. DNA of the CDR3: TGTGCCACCAGCCTCACAGATCAGCCCCAGCATTTT. Translation: CATSLTDQPQHF. Drawing the rest from reference TRBV15 and TRBJ1-5, the complete variable domain is DAMVIQNPRYQVTQFGKPVTLSCSQTLNHNVMYWYQQKSSQAPKLLFHYYDKDFNNEADTPDNFQSRRPNTSFCFLDIRSPGLGDTAMYLCATSLTDQPQHFGDGTRLSIL.

V is TRBV6-5 and J is TRBJ1-1, with D unclear. Trimming pared 5 bases from V and 1 base from J, leaving 14 bases between. Germline CDR1 reads MNHEY; CDR2 reads SVGAGI. The CDR3 has 15 amino acids. The DNA of the CDR3 is TGTGCCAGCAGTCCATCGTTGACGGCGAACACTGAAGCTTTCTTT. This codes for CASSPSLTANTEAFF.

The chain uses TRBV3-1 (or the pseudogene TRBV3-2) and TRBJ2-1; D may match TRBD1 or TRBD2 (5 bases each). Germline V CDR1 and CDR2: LGHDT, YNNKEL (reference sequence). This CDR3 comprises 18 residues. The V end lost 1 base, the J end lost 8 bases, and 24 bases lay between the germline ends. CDR3: CASSQGWRLLMGVYEQFF. The CDR3 bases are TGTGCCAGCAGCCAAGGTTGGCGACTCCTAATGGGGGTGTATGAGCAGTTCTTC.

This chain connects TRBV29-1 to TRBJ2-3, with no clear D. This CDR3 is 15 amino acids long. Germline values: CDR1 SQVTM, CDR2 ANQGSEA. Trimming took 7 bases from V and 2 from J, leaving 19 bases between them. The DNA for the CDR3 is TGCAGCGCTGGCCTGACCGGGCAGCTCACAGATACGCAGTATTTT. Protein: CSAGLTGQLTDTQYF.

The gene calls are TRBV3-1 (or the pseudogene TRBV3-2) and TRBJ1-4; a weak D match, TRBD1 (5 bases). The V gene lost 1 base and the J gene lost 5 bases, with 11 bases spanning the gap. The CDR3 has 15 amino acids. The V gene's germline CDR1 is LGHDT and CDR2 YNNKEL (reference sequence). CDR3 in DNA: TGTGCCAGCAGCCAAGTTTTCGGGGGGAATGAAAAACTGTTTTTT. It is translated as CASSQVFGGNEKLFF.

This chain uses TRBV6-5 with TRBJ2-7, with 8 positions matching TRBD2. J gave up 1 base and V 6 bases, and 8 bases lay outside the gene matches. This CDR3 contains 15 residues. Germline CDR1 and CDR2: MNHEY and SVGAGI. This chain's CDR3 is CASRARLARSYEQYF. The CDR3, as DNA: TGTGCCAGCAGGGCACGACTAGCGAGGTCCTACGAGCAGTACTTC.